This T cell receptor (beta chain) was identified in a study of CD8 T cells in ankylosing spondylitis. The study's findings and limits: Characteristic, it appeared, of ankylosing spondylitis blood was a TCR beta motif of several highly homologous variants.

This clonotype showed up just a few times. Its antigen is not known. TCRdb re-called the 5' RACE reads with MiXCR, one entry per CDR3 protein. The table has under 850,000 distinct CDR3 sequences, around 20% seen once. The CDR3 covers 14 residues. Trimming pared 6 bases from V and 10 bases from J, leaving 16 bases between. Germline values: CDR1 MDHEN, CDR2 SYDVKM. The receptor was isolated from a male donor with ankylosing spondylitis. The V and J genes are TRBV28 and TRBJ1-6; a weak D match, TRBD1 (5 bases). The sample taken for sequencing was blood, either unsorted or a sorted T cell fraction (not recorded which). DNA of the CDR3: TGTGCCAGCAGGCCAGGGCAGAAGGCGTCACCCCTCCACTTT. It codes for CASRPGQKASPLHF.